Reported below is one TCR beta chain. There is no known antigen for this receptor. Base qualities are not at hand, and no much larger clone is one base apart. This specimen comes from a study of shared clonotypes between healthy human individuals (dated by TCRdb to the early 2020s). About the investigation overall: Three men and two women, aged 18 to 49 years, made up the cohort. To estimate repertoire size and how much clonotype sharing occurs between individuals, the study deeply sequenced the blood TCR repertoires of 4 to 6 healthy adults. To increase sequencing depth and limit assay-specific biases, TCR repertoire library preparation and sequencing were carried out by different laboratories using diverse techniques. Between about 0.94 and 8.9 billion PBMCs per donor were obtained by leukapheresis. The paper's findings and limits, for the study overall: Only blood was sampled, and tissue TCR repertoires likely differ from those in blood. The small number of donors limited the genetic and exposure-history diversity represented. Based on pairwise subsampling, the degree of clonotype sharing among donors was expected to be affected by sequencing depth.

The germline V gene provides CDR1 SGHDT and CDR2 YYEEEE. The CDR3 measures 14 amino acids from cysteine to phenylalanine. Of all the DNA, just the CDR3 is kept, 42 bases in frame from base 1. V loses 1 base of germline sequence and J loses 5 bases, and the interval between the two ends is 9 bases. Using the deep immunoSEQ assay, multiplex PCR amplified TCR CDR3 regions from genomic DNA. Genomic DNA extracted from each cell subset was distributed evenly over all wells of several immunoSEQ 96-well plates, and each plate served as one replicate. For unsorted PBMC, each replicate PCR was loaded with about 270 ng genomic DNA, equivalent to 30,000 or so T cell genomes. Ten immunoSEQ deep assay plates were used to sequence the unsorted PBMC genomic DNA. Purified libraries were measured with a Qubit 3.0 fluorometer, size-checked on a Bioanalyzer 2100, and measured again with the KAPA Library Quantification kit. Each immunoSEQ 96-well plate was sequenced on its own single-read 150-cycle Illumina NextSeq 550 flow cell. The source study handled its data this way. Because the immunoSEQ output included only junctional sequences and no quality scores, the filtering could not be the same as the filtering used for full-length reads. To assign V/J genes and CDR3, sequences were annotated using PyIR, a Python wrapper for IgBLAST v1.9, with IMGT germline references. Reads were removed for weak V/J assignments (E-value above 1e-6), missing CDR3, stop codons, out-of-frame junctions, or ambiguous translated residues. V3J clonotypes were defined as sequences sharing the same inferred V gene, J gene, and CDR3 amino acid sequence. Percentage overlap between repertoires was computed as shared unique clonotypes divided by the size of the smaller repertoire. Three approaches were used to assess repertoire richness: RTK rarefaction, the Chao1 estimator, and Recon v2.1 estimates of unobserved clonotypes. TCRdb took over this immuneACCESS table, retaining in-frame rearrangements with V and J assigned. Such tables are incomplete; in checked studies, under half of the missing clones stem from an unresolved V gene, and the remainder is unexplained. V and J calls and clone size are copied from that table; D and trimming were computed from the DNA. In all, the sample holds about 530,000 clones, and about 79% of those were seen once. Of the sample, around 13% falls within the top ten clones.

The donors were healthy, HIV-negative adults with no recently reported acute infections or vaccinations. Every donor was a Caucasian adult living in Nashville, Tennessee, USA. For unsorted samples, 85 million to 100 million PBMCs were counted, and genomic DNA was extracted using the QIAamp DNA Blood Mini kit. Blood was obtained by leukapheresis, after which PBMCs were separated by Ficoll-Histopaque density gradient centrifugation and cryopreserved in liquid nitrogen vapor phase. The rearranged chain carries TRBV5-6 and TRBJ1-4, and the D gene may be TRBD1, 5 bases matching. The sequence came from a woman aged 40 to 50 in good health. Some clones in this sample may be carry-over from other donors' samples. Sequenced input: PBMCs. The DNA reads TGTGCCAGCAGCTTGACAGGACCCAATGAAAAACTGTTTTTT. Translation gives CASSLTGPNEKLFF.